This TCR beta chain was captured in a study of cytomegalovirus exposure and HLA in healthy donors. The study's findings and limits: Follow-up analysis found HLA locus-dependent TCR association rates, highest for DRB1 and lowest for HLA-C. Immune exposure information available was restricted to CMV serostatus.

The PCR had 60 Vbeta and 13 Jbeta primers. This table comes from immunoSEQ multiplex PCR, and its TCRdb copy is limited to in-frame clones, with some not included. The sample includes around 58,000 clones. Concerning this clone: Its antigen remains unknown.

The length of the CDR3 is 14 residues. The germline V gene has CDR1 MDHEN and CDR2 SYDVKM. With V trimmed by 7 bases and J by 5 bases, 8 bases remained unmatched. The sample consisted of PBMCs. The source is a man aged 45-60 years in good health and CMV-seropositive. The gene calls are TRBV28 and TRBJ1-1; 9 bases are shared with TRBD1. CDR3 sequence reads: CASTDTGGGTEAFF. The CDR3, as DNA: TGTGCCAGCACCGATACAGGGGGCGGAACTGAAGCTTTCTTT.